The source of this T cell receptor (beta chain) is a study of cytomegalovirus exposure and HLA in healthy donors. Across the whole study: It was reported in a later analysis that the same platform had been used for the 120 or so validation repertoires as for the roughly 670 first-cohort repertoires.

Findings and caveats of the study: Published work reported that the classifier diagnosed cytomegalovirus status with high specificity and sensitivity. The investigators catalogued 150 to 200 TCR beta chains as cytomegalovirus-associated.

As for this clone: Its antigen is unidentified.

Only in-frame clones appear in the TCRdb table, and some are missing; sequencing was by immunoSEQ multiplex PCR. Among some 80,000 clones listed, 85% to 95% were seen once. The receptor was derived from a woman younger than 35 in good health and CMV-seronegative. Specimen: PBMCs.

Written as DNA, the CDR3 is TGTGCCAGCAGTTTCAAACCACCTGGACTAGCGGGCTACAATGAGCAGTTCTTC. Its protein product is CASSFKPPGLAGYNEQFF. The chain employs TRBV27 and TRBJ2-1; 11 nucleotides match TRBD2. The CDR3 runs to 18 residues. With V trimmed by 3 bases and J by 3 bases, 10 bases remained unmatched. Germline CDR1 and CDR2: MNHEY and SMNVEV (reference sequence).